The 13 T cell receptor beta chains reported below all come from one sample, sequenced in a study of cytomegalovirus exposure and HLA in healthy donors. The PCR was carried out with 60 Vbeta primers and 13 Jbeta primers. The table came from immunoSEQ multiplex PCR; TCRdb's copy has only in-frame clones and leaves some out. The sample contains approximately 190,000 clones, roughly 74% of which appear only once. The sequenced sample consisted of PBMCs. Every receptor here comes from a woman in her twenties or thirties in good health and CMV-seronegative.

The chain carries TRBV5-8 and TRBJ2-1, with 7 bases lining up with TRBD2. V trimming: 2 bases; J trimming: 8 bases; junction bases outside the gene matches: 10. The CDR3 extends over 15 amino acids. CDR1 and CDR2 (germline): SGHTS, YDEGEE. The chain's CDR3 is CASSFGLGARDEQFF. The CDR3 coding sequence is TGTGCCAGCAGCTTTGGACTAGGCGCTAGGGATGAGCAGTTCTTC.

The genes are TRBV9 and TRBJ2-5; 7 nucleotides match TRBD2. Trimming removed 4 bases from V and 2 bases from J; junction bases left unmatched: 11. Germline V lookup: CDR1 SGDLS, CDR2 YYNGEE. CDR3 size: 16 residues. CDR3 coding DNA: TGTGCCAGCAGCCGCTCTTGGGGGGGGATACAAGAGACCCAGTACTTC. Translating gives CASSRSWGGIQETQYF.

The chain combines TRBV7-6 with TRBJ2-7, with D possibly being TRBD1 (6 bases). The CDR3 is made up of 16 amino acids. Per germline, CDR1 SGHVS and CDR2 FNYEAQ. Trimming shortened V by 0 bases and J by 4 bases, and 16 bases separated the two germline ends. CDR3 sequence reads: CASSLASPQGRYEQYF. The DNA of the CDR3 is TGTGCCAGCAGCTTAGCCTCCCCCCAGGGGAGATACGAGCAGTACTTC.

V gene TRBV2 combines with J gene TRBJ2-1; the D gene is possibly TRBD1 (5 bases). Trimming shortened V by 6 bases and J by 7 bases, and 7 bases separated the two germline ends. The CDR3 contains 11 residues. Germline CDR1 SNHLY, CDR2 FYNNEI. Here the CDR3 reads CASSSGNEQFF. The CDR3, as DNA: TGTGCCAGCAGCTCAGGGAATGAGCAGTTCTTC. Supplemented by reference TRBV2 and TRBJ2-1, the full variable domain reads EPEVTQTPSHQVTQMGQEVILRCVPISNHLYFYWYRQILGQKVEFLVSFYNNEISEKSEIFDDQFSVERPDGSNFTLKIRSTKLEDSAMYFCASSSGNEQFFGPGTRLTVL.

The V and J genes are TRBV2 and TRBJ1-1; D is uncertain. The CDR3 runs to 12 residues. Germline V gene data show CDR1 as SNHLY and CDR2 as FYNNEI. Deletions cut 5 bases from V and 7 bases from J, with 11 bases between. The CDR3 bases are TGTGCCAGCAGTCCGACGGCAGGTGAAGCTTTCTTT. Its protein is CASSPTAGEAFF.

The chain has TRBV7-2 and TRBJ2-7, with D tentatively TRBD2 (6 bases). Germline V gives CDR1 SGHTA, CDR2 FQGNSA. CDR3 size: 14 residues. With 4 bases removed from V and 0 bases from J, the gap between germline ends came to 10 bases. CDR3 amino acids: CASSSGLISYEQYF. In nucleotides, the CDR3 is TGTGCCAGCAGCTCGGGACTCATCTCCTACGAGCAGTACTTC. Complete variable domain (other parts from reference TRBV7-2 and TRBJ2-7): GAGVSQSPSNKVTEKGKDVELRCDPISGHTALYWYRQSLGQGLEFLIYFQGNSAPDKSGLPSDRFSAERTGGSVSTLTIQRTQQEDSAVYLCASSSGLISYEQYFGPGTRLTVT.

The CDR3 region has the DNA TGTGCCAGCAGCGGACATGATTTGGCCCAAGAGACCCAGTACTTC. Translating gives CASSGHDLAQETQYF. The chain couples TRBV7-9 to TRBJ2-5; possible D gene TRBD1, 5 bases. Trimming removed 5 bases at V and 1 base at J, with 14 bases between. Germline-derived CDR1 and CDR2 are SEHNR and FQNEAQ (reference sequence). The CDR3 loop spans 15 amino acids.

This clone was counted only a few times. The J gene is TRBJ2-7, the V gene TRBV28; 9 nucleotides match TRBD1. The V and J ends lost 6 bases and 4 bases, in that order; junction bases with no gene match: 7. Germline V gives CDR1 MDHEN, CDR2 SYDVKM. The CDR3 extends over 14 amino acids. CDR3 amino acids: CASSGTGRAYEQYF. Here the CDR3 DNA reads TGTGCCAGCAGCGGGACAGGGAGAGCGTACGAGCAGTACTTC. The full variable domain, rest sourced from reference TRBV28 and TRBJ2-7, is DVKVTQSSRYLVKRTGEKVFLECVQDMDHENMFWYRQDPGLGLRLIYFSYDVKMKEKGDIPEGYSVSREKKERFSLILESASTNQTSMYLCASSGTGRAYEQYFGPGTRLTVT.

The CDR3 nucleotides read TGTGCCAGCAGCAAATGGAGAGGGACCTACGAGCAGTACTTC. Amino acids: CASSKWRGTYEQYF. The rearrangement links TRBV21-1 to TRBJ2-7; the D segment call TRBD2 is taken from the table without a DNA check. TRBV21-1 is tagged as a pseudogene. The CDR3 spans 14 residues.

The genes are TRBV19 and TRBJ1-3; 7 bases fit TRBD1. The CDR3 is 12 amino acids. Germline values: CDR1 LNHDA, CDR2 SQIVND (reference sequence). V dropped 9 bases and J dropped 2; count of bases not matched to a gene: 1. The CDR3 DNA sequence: TGTGCCAGAGACAGGGCTGGAAACACCATATATTTT. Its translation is CARDRAGNTIYF.

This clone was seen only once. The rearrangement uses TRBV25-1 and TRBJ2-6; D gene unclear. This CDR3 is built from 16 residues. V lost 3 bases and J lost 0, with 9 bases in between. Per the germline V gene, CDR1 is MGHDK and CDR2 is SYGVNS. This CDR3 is CASSDPRHSGANVLTF. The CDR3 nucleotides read TGTGCCAGCAGTGACCCGAGACACTCTGGGGCCAACGTCCTGACTTTC.

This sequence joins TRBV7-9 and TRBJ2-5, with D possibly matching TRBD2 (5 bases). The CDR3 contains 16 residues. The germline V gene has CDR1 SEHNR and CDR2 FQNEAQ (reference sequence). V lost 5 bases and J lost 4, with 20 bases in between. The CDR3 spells CASSPEGSYGGETQYF. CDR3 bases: TGTGCCAGCAGCCCCGAAGGGAGCTATGGTGGAGAGACCCAGTACTTC.

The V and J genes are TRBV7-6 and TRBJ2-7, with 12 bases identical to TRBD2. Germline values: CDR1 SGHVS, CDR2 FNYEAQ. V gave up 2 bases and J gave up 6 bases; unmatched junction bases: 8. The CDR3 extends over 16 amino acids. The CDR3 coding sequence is TGTGCCAGCAGCTTAACGCCTAGCGGGAGGGCGGCCGAGCAGTACTTC. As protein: CASSLTPSGRAAEQYF.